Listed below are T cell receptor beta chains from one sample, sequenced in a study of blood T cell repertoires in COVID-19. Measured with immunoSEQ multiplex PCR; TCRdb has only the in-frame clones, and not every one. The profile shows a few hundred thousand clones, around 89% of them singletons. The sample taken for sequencing was PBMCs or T cells enriched from blood (not recorded which). These receptors were collected from a man between 35 and 55 years old who had recovered from COVID-19. Each CDR3 is given with its conserved first and last residue. The D gene is left open where the match is weak. Size tells how often a clone was seen (once, few, many) or the class of an expanded clone, and some rows leave it out.

CDR3 length: 16
D gene: NA
J gene: TRBJ2-6
V gene: TRBV5-1
clone size: NA
CDR3 DNA: TGCGCCAGCAGCTTGCGACAGGACTCTGGGGCCAACGTCCTGACTTTC
CDR3 protein: CASSLRQDSGANVLTF

CDR3 length: 15
D gene: TRBD2
J gene: TRBJ2-2
V gene: TRBV4-1
clone size: NA
CDR3 DNA: TGCGCCCGCGGGGGGGGGACAGTTAACACCGGGGAGCTGTTTTTT
CDR3 protein: CARGGGTVNTGELFF

CDR3 length: 17
D gene: NA
J gene: TRBJ2-5
V gene: TRBV9
clone size: NA
CDR3 DNA: TGTGCCAGCAGCGCCCACAAGGGGGGAGGGGTAGAAGAGACCCAGTACTTC
CDR3 protein: CASSAHKGGGVEETQYF

CDR3 length: 15
D gene: TRBD1
J gene: TRBJ2-1
V gene: TRBV10-2
clone size: NA
CDR3 DNA: TGCGCCAGCAGTGACGGGGCAGGGGGCATCGATGAGCAGTTCTTC
CDR3 protein: CASSDGAGGIDEQFF

CDR3 length: 16
D gene: TRBD2
J gene: TRBJ2-5
V gene: TRBV6-2/TRBV6-3
clone size: NA
CDR3 DNA: TGTGCCAGCAGTTACGGGTCACTAGCGGCGCAAGAGACCCAGTACTTC
CDR3 protein: CASSYGSLAAQETQYF

CDR3 length: 14
D gene: NA
J gene: TRBJ1-3
V gene: TRBV10-3
clone size: NA
CDR3 DNA: TGTGCCATCAAAAGGGAGAGGGTCCCATACACCATATATTTT
CDR3 protein: CAIKRERVPYTIYF

CDR3 length: 14
D gene: TRBD1
J gene: TRBJ2-7
V gene: TRBV5-4
clone size: once
CDR3 DNA: TGTGCCAGCAGCCCGCGACAGGGGGGTGTCGAGCAGTACTTC
CDR3 protein: CASSPRQGGVEQYF

CDR3 length: 13
D gene: TRBD1
J gene: TRBJ2-7
V gene: TRBV29-1
clone size: NA
CDR3 DNA: TGCAGCGCGGCGGGACAGGCCTTCTACGAGCAGTACTTC
CDR3 protein: CSAAGQAFYEQYF

CDR3 length: 20
D gene: NA
J gene: TRBJ2-1
V gene: TRBV9
clone size: NA
CDR3 DNA: TGTGCCAGCAGCGTAGAGGATGGCAGGAGAACTAGATCCCCCTACAATGAGCAGTTCTTC
CDR3 protein: CASSVEDGRRTRSPYNEQFF

CDR3 length: 17
D gene: TRBD1
J gene: TRBJ2-5
V gene: TRBV7-2
clone size: NA
CDR3 DNA: TGTGCCAGCAGCCTTACACCCCCGGACAGGGGAAGGGAGACCCAGTACTTC
CDR3 protein: CASSLTPPDRGRETQYF

CDR3 length: 16
D gene: NA
J gene: TRBJ1-5
V gene: TRBV19
clone size: NA
CDR3 DNA: TGTGCCAGTAGTATCGGCCGCAGGGCATACAATCAGCCCCAGCATTTT
CDR3 protein: CASSIGRRAYNQPQHF

CDR3 length: 13
D gene: TRBD1
J gene: TRBJ1-2
V gene: TRBV6-5
clone size: NA
CDR3 DNA: TGTGCCAGCAGGGGGGGACAGAGCTATGGCTACACCTTC
CDR3 protein: CASRGGQSYGYTF

CDR3 length: 15
D gene: TRBD1
J gene: TRBJ1-2
V gene: TRBV28
clone size: NA
CDR3 DNA: TGTGCCAGCCGCTCCCCCGGGACAGGGTATCCCTATATCACCTTC
CDR3 protein: CASRSPGTGYPYITF

CDR3 length: 15
D gene: TRBD2
J gene: TRBJ2-7
V gene: TRBV24-1
clone size: NA
CDR3 DNA: TGTGCCACCAGTGATCCCCGGACTAGTTTGGCGGAGCAGTACTTC
CDR3 protein: CATSDPRTSLAEQYF

CDR3 length: 15
D gene: NA
J gene: TRBJ1-4
V gene: TRBV10-1
clone size: NA
CDR3 DNA: TGCGCCAGCAGCACAGGGTCGCCTATAGGGGAAAAACTGTTTTTT
CDR3 protein: CASSTGSPIGEKLFF

CDR3 length: 13
D gene: TRBD1
J gene: TRBJ1-4
V gene: TRBV5-8
clone size: NA
CDR3 DNA: TGTGCCAGTACAGGGGGCCTTAATGAAAAACTGTTTTTT
CDR3 protein: CASTGGLNEKLFF

CDR3 length: 14
D gene: TRBD1
J gene: TRBJ1-5
V gene: TRBV28
clone size: few
CDR3 DNA: TGTGCCACTGAGGACAGGGTCAGCAATCAGCCCCAGCATTTT
CDR3 protein: CATEDRVSNQPQHF

CDR3 length: 15
D gene: TRBD2
J gene: TRBJ2-3
V gene: TRBV27
clone size: NA
CDR3 DNA: TGTGCCAGCAGTGCGACTAGCGTACCGCGCGTTACGCAGTATTTT
CDR3 protein: CASSATSVPRVTQYF

CDR3 length: 12
D gene: NA
J gene: TRBJ1-1
V gene: TRBV12-3/TRBV12-4
clone size: few
CDR3 DNA: TGTGCCAGCAGTTTCGTGAACACTGAAGCTTTCTTT
CDR3 protein: CASSFVNTEAFF

CDR3 length: 16
D gene: NA
J gene: TRBJ2-4
V gene: TRBV19
clone size: NA
CDR3 DNA: TGTGCCAGTAGTCCCACCGGCAGGTTAGCCAAAAACATTCAGTACTTC
CDR3 protein: CASSPTGRLAKNIQYF

CDR3 length: 17
D gene: NA
J gene: TRBJ2-3
V gene: TRBV6-2/TRBV6-3
clone size: NA
CDR3 DNA: TGTGCCAGCAGTTACCCCGGGGCAGGGGCCTACACAGATACGCAGTATTTT
CDR3 protein: CASSYPGAGAYTDTQYF

CDR3 length: 16
D gene: TRBD1
J gene: TRBJ1-5
V gene: TRBV6-1
clone size: NA
CDR3 DNA: TGTGCCAGCAGTGTCCCGGGACAGCGGAACAATCAGCCCCAGCATTTT
CDR3 protein: CASSVPGQRNNQPQHF

CDR3 length: 16
D gene: NA
J gene: TRBJ1-5
V gene: TRBV5-4
clone size: NA
CDR3 DNA: TGTGCCAGCAGCTTCGGGGGTCCCTCGAGCAATCAGCCCCAGCATTTT
CDR3 protein: CASSFGGPSSNQPQHF

CDR3 length: 14
D gene: NA
J gene: TRBJ1-1
V gene: TRBV19
clone size: NA
CDR3 DNA: TGTGCCAGTAGTCGGGCCAGGGAGGGCACTGAAGCTTTCTTT
CDR3 protein: CASSRAREGTEAFF

CDR3 length: 13
D gene: NA
J gene: TRBJ2-5
V gene: TRBV11-2
clone size: NA
CDR3 DNA: TGTGCCAGCAGCTTCTCTACAGGGGAGACCCAGTACTTC
CDR3 protein: CASSFSTGETQYF

CDR3 length: 14
D gene: NA
J gene: TRBJ2-7
V gene: TRBV5-1
clone size: NA
CDR3 DNA: TGCGCCAGCAGCGCCGGGGGACAGACCTACGAGCAGTACTTC
CDR3 protein: CASSAGGQTYEQYF

CDR3 length: 12
D gene: NA
J gene: TRBJ2-5
V gene: TRBV27
clone size: NA
CDR3 DNA: TGTGCCAGCAGTCCCCCCGGTGAGACCCAGTACTTC
CDR3 protein: CASSPPGETQYF

CDR3 length: 16
D gene: TRBD2
J gene: TRBJ2-2
V gene: TRBV28
clone size: NA
CDR3 DNA: TGTGCCAGCAGTCCCCCTAGCGGAGATAGCACCGGGGAGCTGTTTTTT
CDR3 protein: CASSPPSGDSTGELFF

CDR3 length: 12
D gene: NA
J gene: TRBJ1-4
V gene: TRBV28
clone size: NA
CDR3 DNA: TGTGCCAGCAGTACTATAAATGAAAAACTGTTTTTT
CDR3 protein: CASSTINEKLFF

CDR3 length: 14
D gene: NA
J gene: TRBJ1-3
V gene: TRBV5-1
clone size: few
CDR3 DNA: TGCGCCAGCAGCCGGGGGGAATCTGGAAACACCATATATTTT
CDR3 protein: CASSRGESGNTIYF

CDR3 length: 16
D gene: TRBD1
J gene: TRBJ1-2
V gene: TRBV4-1
clone size: NA
CDR3 DNA: TGCGCCAGCAGCCAAGGTCGACAGGGGGTAAACTATGGCTACACCTTC
CDR3 protein: CASSQGRQGVNYGYTF

CDR3 length: 12
D gene: TRBD1
J gene: TRBJ2-1
V gene: TRBV9
clone size: NA
CDR3 DNA: TGTGCCAGCAGCGGACAGGGTTTCGAGCAGTTCTTC
CDR3 protein: CASSGQGFEQFF

CDR3 length: 13
D gene: TRBD1
J gene: TRBJ1-6
V gene: TRBV7-9
clone size: NA
CDR3 DNA: TGTGCCACCAAGGGACAGGGGGTTTCACCCCTCCACTTT
CDR3 protein: CATKGQGVSPLHF

CDR3 length: 16
D gene: NA
J gene: TRBJ2-3
V gene: TRBV5-1
clone size: once
CDR3 DNA: TGCGCCAGCAGCACCGGGACAAACCCTAGCACAGATACGCAGTATTTT
CDR3 protein: CASSTGTNPSTDTQYF

CDR3 length: 15
D gene: NA
J gene: TRBJ2-6
V gene: TRBV7-2
clone size: NA
CDR3 DNA: TGTGCCAGCAGCTGGAGGCACTCTGGGGCCAACGTCCTGACTTTC
CDR3 protein: CASSWRHSGANVLTF

CDR3 length: 15
D gene: NA
J gene: TRBJ1-5
V gene: TRBV27
clone size: NA
CDR3 DNA: TGTGCCAGCAGCCCGATCCCCTATAGCAATCAGCCCCAGCATTTT
CDR3 protein: CASSPIPYSNQPQHF

CDR3 length: 15
D gene: TRBD2
J gene: TRBJ2-5
V gene: TRBV19
clone size: once
CDR3 DNA: TGTGCCAGTAGTAGCCAGACTAGCGGACAAGAGACCCAGTACTTC
CDR3 protein: CASSSQTSGQETQYF